The TCR beta chain under discussion was sequenced for a study of blood T cell repertoires in COVID-19. On the study more broadly: Acute and convalescent COVID-19 samples came from the United States, Italy and Spain. PBMCs, B-cell-depleted T cells, or T cells were the source of the cDNA or gDNA that made up the material.

Original processing notes: Reference gene primer amplification gave estimated nucleated cell counts. Sequenced by immunoSEQ multiplex PCR; TCRdb stores in-frame clones only, minus some. Clonal size and the V and J genes are those of that table, whereas D and trimming came from the DNA. The repertoire holds around 140,000 clones, roughly 88% seen once, with about 9.3% in the top ten. This sequence was found in a man in his fifties or sixties with acute or convalescent COVID-19. Sequencing was performed on peripheral blood.

The chain's CDR3 is CASSPEGSSNQPQHF. DNA for the CDR3: TGTGCCAGCTCACCAGAGGGTAGTAGCAATCAGCCCCAGCATTTT. This sequence joins TRBV18 and TRBJ1-5; D uncertain. Trimming shortened V by 2 bases and J by 0 bases, and 8 bases separated the two germline ends. This CDR3 contains 15 residues. Germline V lookup: CDR1 KGHSH, CDR2 LQKENI.